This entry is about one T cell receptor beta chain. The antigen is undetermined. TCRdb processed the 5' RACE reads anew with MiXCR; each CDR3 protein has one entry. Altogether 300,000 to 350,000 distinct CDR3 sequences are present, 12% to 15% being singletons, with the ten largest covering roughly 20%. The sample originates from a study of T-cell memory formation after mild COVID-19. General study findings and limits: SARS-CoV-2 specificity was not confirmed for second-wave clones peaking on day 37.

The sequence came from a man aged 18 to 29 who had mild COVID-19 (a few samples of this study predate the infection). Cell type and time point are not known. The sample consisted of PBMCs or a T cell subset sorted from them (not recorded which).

CDR3 sequence: CASSLFRTANTGELFF. CDR3 DNA sequence: TGCGCCAGCAGCTTATTTCGCACGGCTAACACCGGGGAGCTGTTTTTT. The chain employs TRBV5-1 and TRBJ2-2; D is undetermined. V was cut by 2 bases and J by 2 bases, with 13 bases left in between. The CDR3 contains 16 residues. Germline assignment: CDR1 SGHRS and CDR2 YFSETQ. The entire variable domain, with the rest obtained from reference TRBV5-1 and TRBJ2-2, is as follows: KAGVTQTPRYLIKTRGQQVTLSCSPISGHRSVSWYQQTPGQGLQFLFEYFSETQRNKGNFPGRFSGRQFSNSRSEMNVSTLELGDSALYLCASSLFRTANTGELFFGEGSRLTVL.